Presented here are 25 T cell receptor beta chains from one specimen sequenced in a study of cytomegalovirus exposure and HLA in healthy donors. The study ran its PCR with 60 Vbeta and 13 Jbeta primers. Measured with immunoSEQ multiplex PCR; TCRdb has only the in-frame clones, and not every one. The sample shows 150,000 to 180,000 clones, roughly 77% of them seen only once. Input material: PBMCs. The receptor source for this set is a man aged 25 to 45 in good health and CMV-seropositive.

This chain joins TRBV7-2 and TRBJ2-1; TRBD2 matches 13 bases. CDR1 SGHTA and CDR2 FQGNSA come from the germline V gene. The V segment lost 5 bases and the J segment 8 bases; nucleotides outside the gene matches: 6. The CDR3 contains 15 residues. The CDR3 region has the DNA TGTGCCAGCAGCCGTGGGACTAGCGGGGTCGATGAGCAGTTCTTC. Protein product: CASSRGTSGVDEQFF.

The chain uses TRBV6-5 and TRBJ2-1; D gene uncertain. The CDR3 length is 14 residues. Germline assignment: CDR1 MNHEY and CDR2 SVGAGI. The V and J ends lost 0 bases and 4 bases respectively, with 7 bases between them. CDR3: CASSYSYGYNEQFF. Written as DNA, the CDR3 is TGTGCCAGCAGTTACTCTTACGGGTACAATGAGCAGTTCTTC.

The J gene is TRBJ1-6, the V gene TRBV5-8; D possibly corresponds to TRBD1 (6 bases). The germline V gene encodes CDR1 SGHTS and CDR2 YDEGEE. The V gene lost 3 bases and the J gene lost 4 bases, with 11 bases spanning the gap. The CDR3 consists of 15 residues. Here the CDR3 reads CASSSGQRYNSPLHF. As DNA, the CDR3 is TGTGCCAGCAGCTCCGGACAGCGTTATAATTCACCCCTCCACTTT.

The chain couples TRBV6-5 to TRBJ1-5; 7 nucleotides agree with TRBD1. With V trimmed by 6 bases and J by 2 bases, 4 bases remained unmatched. CDR1 is MNHEY and CDR2 is SVGAGI in the germline V gene. This CDR3 comprises 14 residues. CDR3 sequence (DNA): TGTGCCAGCAGGACCGGGACAGGCAATCAGCCCCAGCATTTT. It yields the protein CASRTGTGNQPQHF.

The J gene is TRBJ1-5, the V gene TRBV7-2; TRBD1 matches at 7 bases. Germline-derived CDR1 and CDR2 are SGHTA and FQGNSA. Trimming removed 1 base from V and 7 bases from J; junction bases left unmatched: 7. The CDR3 is 15 amino acids. For the CDR3, the DNA is TGTGCCAGCAGCTTAGGAGGGGGCGCGGGACAGCCCCAGCATTTT. This sequence encodes CASSLGGGAGQPQHF.

This clone was recorded once. This chain joins TRBV30 and TRBJ2-5; the match to TRBD2 covers 13 bases. The V segment lost 2 bases and the J segment 4 bases; nucleotides outside the gene matches: 4. The CDR3 runs 15 residues. Germline V lookup: CDR1 GTSNPN, CDR2 SVGIG (reference sequence). The CDR3: CAWSWGLAGRETQYF. In nucleotides, the CDR3 is TGTGCCTGGAGTTGGGGACTAGCGGGGAGAGAGACCCAGTACTTC.

The rearrangement joins TRBV6-1 to TRBJ1-2, with TRBD1 identical over 7 bases. V was clipped by 6 bases and J by 5 bases; unmatched bases: 9. Germline CDR1 MNHNS, CDR2 SASEGT. The CDR3 is 14 amino acids. CDR3 region: CASRETGARYGYTF. The DNA for the CDR3 is TGTGCCAGCAGGGAAACAGGGGCCCGATATGGCTACACCTTC.

The CDR3 reads CASSVNRDRAYEQYF. CDR3 coding DNA: TGCGCCAGCAGTGTCAACAGGGATAGAGCCTACGAGCAGTACTTC. The gene calls are TRBV10-2 and TRBJ2-7, with D tentatively TRBD1 (6 bases). The germline CDR1 and CDR2 sequences are WSHSY and SAAADI. CDR3 length equals 15 residues. The V gene lost 4 bases and the J gene lost 2 bases, with 15 bases spanning the gap.

This chain uses TRBV5-1 with TRBJ2-2; 11 positions agree with TRBD2. CDR1 is SGHRS and CDR2 is YFSETQ in the germline V gene. V lost 1 base and J lost 6; bases outside the gene matches: 2. This CDR3 is built from 15 residues. The chain's CDR3 is CASSLTSGSSGELFF. For the CDR3, the DNA is TGCGCCAGCAGCTTGACTAGCGGGAGCTCCGGGGAGCTGTTTTTT.

This clone has more than one count but fewer than ten. The rearrangement uses TRBV4-3 and TRBJ1-5; 10 bases agree with TRBD1. Per the germline V gene, CDR1 is LGHNA and CDR2 is YSLEER. Germline trimming cut 3 bases from V and 9 bases from J; bases unmatched to any gene: 11. The CDR3 totals 16 residues. CDR3 in amino acids: CASSQERTGGRSPQHF. The CDR3 DNA follows: TGCGCCAGCAGCCAGGAAAGGACAGGGGGTCGATCGCCCCAGCATTTT.

There are a few counts of this clone. V and J are TRBV6-5 and TRBJ2-7; 8 nucleotides align to TRBD1. The V gene's germline CDR1 is MNHEY and CDR2 SVGAGI. Trimming removed 6 bases from V and 3 bases from J; junction bases left unmatched: 10. The CDR3 has 15 residues. CDR3 sequence: CASRGGQGGDYEQYF. The CDR3 DNA reads TGTGCCAGCAGGGGTGGACAGGGTGGGGACTACGAGCAGTACTTC.

The chain links TRBV25-1 to TRBJ1-6; 8 bases are a match to TRBD1. The CDR3 runs to 15 residues. V was pared by 5 bases and J by 9 bases, with 9 bases of the junction left unmatched. CDR1 and CDR2 from the germline V gene are MGHDK and SYGVNS. The DNA for the CDR3 is TGTGCCAGCAGTACCCAGGGGGCCTACAGTTCACCCCTCCACTTT. Amino acid sequence: CASSTQGAYSSPLHF.

The CDR3 here is CASSPSGGGTGELFF. CDR3 DNA: TGCGCCAGCAGCCCCTCCGGGGGAGGTACCGGGGAGCTGTTTTTT. J is TRBJ2-2 and V is TRBV5-1, with a weak D call TRBD2 (6 bases). This CDR3 contains 15 residues. V was clipped by 4 bases and J by 5 bases, with 15 bases between them. The germline CDR1 and CDR2 sequences are SGHRS and YFSETQ.

This clone was observed at least ten times. The chain's CDR3 is CASSLEQGGEKLFF. The CDR3 DNA reads as TGTGCCAGCAGCTTGGAACAGGGCGGTGAAAAACTGTTTTTT. This chain connects TRBV5-6 to TRBJ1-4, with a tentative D call TRBD1 (6 bases). The CDR3 has 14 residues. V was cut by 0 bases and J by 7 bases, with 10 bases left in between. Germline V lookup: CDR1 SGHDT, CDR2 YYEEEE.

The chain has TRBV7-9 and TRBJ1-1; D gene ambiguous. CDR1 is SEHNR and CDR2 is FQNEAQ in the germline V gene (reference sequence). Deletions cut 1 base from V and 0 bases from J, with 12 bases between. This CDR3 comprises 16 residues. CDR3 region: CASSLVHIVMNTEAFF. CDR3 coding DNA: TGTGCCAGCAGCTTAGTTCATATAGTTATGAACACTGAAGCTTTCTTT.

J is TRBJ1-5 and V is TRBV4-2; D perhaps matches TRBD1 (6 bases). The CDR3 loop spans 16 amino acids. Trimming took off 0 bases at V and 5 bases at J, with 14 bases between the two ends. CDR1 is LGHNA, CDR2 YNFKEQ, per germline. The CDR3: CASSQDADRSDQPQHF. CDR3 DNA sequence: TGTGCCAGCAGCCAAGACGCAGACAGGAGTGATCAGCCCCAGCATTTT.

A single count supports this clone. The chain employs TRBV9 and TRBJ1-2; D uncertain. V lost 9 bases and J 4 bases, leaving 16 bases between the germline ends. Germline V CDR1 and CDR2: SGDLS, YYNGEE. The CDR3 length is 13 residues. The CDR3 DNA reads TGTGCCACCCCCCGTGAGGGCCCCTATGGCTACACCTTC. As protein: CATPREGPYGYTF.

This chain links TRBV15 with TRBJ2-7; D is undetermined. The CDR3 has 14 amino acids. The V gene's germline CDR1 is LNHNV and CDR2 YYDKDF (reference sequence). Between the trimmed V and J ends, which lost 5 bases and 1 base, there was a span of 12 bases. CDR3 coding DNA: TGTGCCACCAGCGTCAAGCTAACTTCCTACGAGCAGTACTTC. It codes for CATSVKLTSYEQYF.

This chain uses TRBV6-1 with TRBJ2-1; TRBD1 matches at 8 bases. V shed 4 bases, J shed 7 bases, and the junction held 9 bases outside the gene matches. Per the germline V gene, CDR1 is MNHNS and CDR2 is SASEGT. This CDR3 has 15 residues. The chain's CDR3 is CASSGTNRGSNEQFF. The CDR3 coding sequence is TGTGCCAGCAGTGGGACCAACAGGGGGTCGAATGAGCAGTTCTTC.

The chain combines TRBV9 with TRBJ1-5; D is perhaps TRBD1 (6 bases). The CDR3 covers 14 residues. Germline V gene data show CDR1 as SGDLS and CDR2 as YYNGEE. The V end was cut by 2 bases, the J end by 7 bases, with 13 bases between. The CDR3 DNA reads TGTGCCAGCAGCGTGGCAGGGGTGGGACAGCCCCAGCATTTT. Translated, it gives CASSVAGVGQPQHF.

The gene calls are TRBV30 and TRBJ2-7; TRBD1 aligns across 12 bases. Germline CDR1 and CDR2: GTSNPN and SVGIG (reference sequence). The CDR3 loop spans 14 amino acids. The ends lost 6 bases at V and 7 bases at J; junction bases unmatched: 10. The chain's CDR3 is CACPGQGAPWEQYF. The CDR3 nucleotides read TGTGCCTGTCCGGGACAGGGGGCTCCCTGGGAGCAGTACTTC.

This clone has more than one count but fewer than ten. This sequence joins TRBV4-3 and TRBJ1-5; 7 positions match TRBD1. The CDR3 runs 15 residues. Trimming cost V 3 bases and J 7 bases; bases outside gene matches: 9. The germline V gene has CDR1 LGHNA and CDR2 YSLEER. CDR3 region: CASSQANRGGQPQHF. As DNA, the CDR3 is TGCGCCAGCAGCCAGGCCAACAGGGGCGGACAGCCCCAGCATTTT.

This chain uses TRBV30 with TRBJ1-6; D call uncertain. Germline V lookup: CDR1 GTSNPN, CDR2 SVGIG (reference sequence). Trimming took off 5 bases at V and 5 bases at J, with 16 bases between the two ends. This CDR3 has 15 amino acids. The CDR3 spells CAWSWVAANNSPLHF. The CDR3 DNA reads TGTGCCTGGTCGTGGGTAGCGGCGAATAATTCACCCCTCCACTTT.

The rearrangement joins TRBV5-6 to TRBJ1-6; 8 bases fit TRBD1. Unmatched junction bases numbered 2, after V lost 0 bases and J lost 0 bases. The CDR3 totals 17 residues. Germline values: CDR1 SGHDT, CDR2 YYEEEE. The CDR3 protein is CASSLVQGASYNSPLHF. In DNA form, the CDR3 reads TGTGCCAGCAGCTTGGTCCAGGGGGCCTCCTATAATTCACCCCTCCACTTT.

The chain uses TRBV18 and TRBJ2-6; possible D gene TRBD2, 6 bases. The CDR3 is 17 residues long. Germline V gene data show CDR1 as KGHSH and CDR2 as LQKENI. Trimming took 3 bases from V and 0 from J, leaving 12 bases between them. The CDR3 protein is CASSPPGLLSGANVLTF. The CDR3 nucleotides are TGTGCCAGCTCACCTCCGGGACTGCTCTCTGGGGCCAACGTCCTGACTTTC.